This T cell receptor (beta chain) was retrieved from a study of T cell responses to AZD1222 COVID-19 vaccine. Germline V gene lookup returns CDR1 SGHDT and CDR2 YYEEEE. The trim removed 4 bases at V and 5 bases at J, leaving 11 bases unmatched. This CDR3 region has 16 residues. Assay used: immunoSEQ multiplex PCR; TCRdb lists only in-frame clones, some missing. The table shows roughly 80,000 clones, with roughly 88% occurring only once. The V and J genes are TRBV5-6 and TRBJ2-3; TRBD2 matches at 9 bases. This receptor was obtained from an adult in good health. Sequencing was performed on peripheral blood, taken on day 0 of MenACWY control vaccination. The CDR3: CASSRSRGGQRDTQYF. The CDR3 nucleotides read TGTGCCAGCAGCCGATCGCGGGGGGGCCAAAGAGATACGCAGTATTTT.